Listed below are T cell receptor beta chains from one sample, sequenced in a study of T cells in Graves' hyperthyroidism and ophthalmopathy. In TCRdb, the multiplex PCR reads were re-called with MiXCR into one record per CDR3 protein. The sample holds some 320,000 distinct CDR3 sequences; roughly an eighth are singletons and the top ten take roughly 33%. Sequenced sample: blood. These receptors were obtained from a woman between 35 and 50 years old with Graves' ophthalmopathy. CDR3s include the opening cysteine and the closing phenylalanine or tryptophan. D genes are given only for firm matches. Size values are once, few and many counts, or a class for expanded clones, and some rows have none.

length,V,J,D,size,DNA,CDR3
15,TRBV3-1,TRBJ1-2,.,.,TGTGCCAGCAGCCAAGAGGCCCTAAGGGGCTATGGCTACACCTTC,CASSQEALRGYGYTF
16,TRBV14,TRBJ2-5,.,few,TGTGCCAGCAGCCAAGGAACAGGGTGGTACCAAGAGACCCAGTACTTC,CASSQGTGWYQETQYF
16,TRBV3-1,TRBJ1-6,TRBD1,once,TGTGCCAGCAGTCATTTCCCCGGGACAGGCATTTCACCCCTCCACTTT,CASSHFPGTGISPLHF
14,TRBV10-3,TRBJ1-5,TRBD1,few,TGTGCCATCAGTGCGACAGGGGGGGCTCAGCCCCAGCATTTT,CAISATGGAQPQHF
13,TRBV4-1,TRBJ2-1,.,.,TGCGCCAGCAGCCAAGGGCCTAGCAATGAGCAGTTCTTC,CASSQGPSNEQFF
13,TRBV7-9,TRBJ2-5,TRBD1,many,TGTGCCAGCACCCGTACAGGGGGGGAGACCCAGTACTTC,CASTRTGGETQYF
15,TRBV7-9,TRBJ2-3,.,few,TGTGCCAGCAGCTTATCGCAGGGAAGCACAGATACGCAGTATTTT,CASSLSQGSTDTQYF
17,TRBV6-1,TRBJ2-6,TRBD1,few,TGTGCCAGCAGTCCAAACACAGGGGCGTCTGGGGCCAACGTCCTGACTTTC,CASSPNTGASGANVLTF
15,TRBV19,TRBJ1-6,TRBD1,many,TGTGCCAGTAGTGACAGGGAAGAGTGGAATTCACCCCTCCACTTT,CASSDREEWNSPLHF
15,TRBV20-1,TRBJ1-1,TRBD1,many,TGCAGTGCTAGAGATGGAGGGGGCCAGAACACTGAAGCTTTCTTT,CSARDGGGQNTEAFF
11,TRBV27,TRBJ2-1,.,many,TGTGCCAGCAGAATGGCGGCCCAGTGGTTCTTC,CASRMAAQWFF
16,TRBV12-5,TRBJ2-7,.,.,TGTGCTAGTGGTTTGGTACGAGGGCGGGACTCCTACGAGCAGTACTTC,CASGLVRGRDSYEQYF
15,TRBV6-1,TRBJ2-7,TRBD1,many,TGTGCCAGCAATTTACAGGGGCACAGAATCCACGAGCAGTACTTC,CASNLQGHRIHEQYF
17,TRBV4-1,TRBJ2-3,.,.,TGCGCCAGCAGCCCCCACGCCAGGCAACAATTCACAGATACGCAGTATTTT,CASSPHARQQFTDTQYF